The 28 T cell receptor beta chains given below trace back to one sample, sequenced in a study of blood T cell repertoires in COVID-19. Some clones are missing from TCRdb's copy, which holds only in-frame ones; the method was immunoSEQ multiplex PCR. The sample carries approximately 200,000 clones, approximately 89% recorded once. The sample was PBMCs or T cells enriched from blood (not recorded which). All receptors come from a woman aged 25 to 45 who had been exposed to COVID-19.

CDR3 coding DNA: TGTGCCAGCAGCCAAGATAGCGGGGATGAGCAGTTCTTC. Protein sequence: CASSQDSGDEQFF. The chain combines TRBV14 with TRBJ2-1; 8 positions agree with TRBD2. The CDR3 runs 13 residues. The J segment lost 8 bases and the V segment lost 0 bases, leaving 0 bases of the junction unmatched. Germline V gene data show CDR1 as SGHDN and CDR2 as FVKESK.

The table lists this clone with a few counts. The gene calls are TRBV3-1 (or the pseudogene TRBV3-2) and TRBJ2-1; D not resolved. Germline V gene data show CDR1 as LGHDT and CDR2 as YNNKEL (reference sequence). V was trimmed by 2 bases and J by 8 bases, leaving 13 bases between them. The CDR3 extends over 14 amino acids. CDR3 in DNA: TGTGCCAGCAGCCAACCTCCTATGGTTGATGAGCAGTTCTTC. Amino acid sequence: CASSQPPMVDEQFF.

The chain uses TRBV7-8 and TRBJ2-2; D not certain. This CDR3 comprises 15 residues. From germline, CDR1 is SGHVS and CDR2 FQNEAQ. Trimming left V 3 bases short and J 5 bases short, with 13 bases between. The CDR3 region is CASSFGQRRTGELFF. The DNA for the CDR3 is TGTGCCAGCAGCTTCGGTCAGCGAAGGACCGGGGAGCTGTTTTTT.

The rearrangement joins TRBV13 to TRBJ2-7; a possible D gene is TRBD2 (6 bases). Trimming left V 0 bases short and J 3 bases short, with 9 bases between. Germline V lookup: CDR1 PRHDT, CDR2 FYEKMQ (reference sequence). CDR3 length: 14 residues. CDR3 sequence: CASSLGGSNYEQYF. The CDR3 DNA reads as TGTGCCAGCAGCTTAGGCGGGAGTAACTACGAGCAGTACTTC.

This clone appeared a single time. The chain joins TRBV6-5 to TRBJ2-7; 9 bases agree with TRBD2. After removal of 8 bases from V and 4 bases from J, the junction contained 12 bases not matched to a gene. CDR1 and CDR2 from the germline V gene are MNHEY and SVGAGI. This CDR3 region has 15 residues. The CDR3, as DNA: TGTGCCAGCGGAGGAGCTAGCGGGATCCTTTACGAGCAGTACTTC. It codes for CASGGASGILYEQYF.

The genes are TRBV13 and TRBJ2-2, with D unresolved. V gave up 5 bases and J gave up 2 bases, with 3 bases separating them. The germline CDR1 and CDR2 sequences are PRHDT and FYEKMQ (reference sequence). The CDR3 has 12 amino acids. In DNA, the CDR3 is TGTGCCAGCAGCCTAAACACCGGGGAGCTGTTTTTT. It specifies CASSLNTGELFF.

The V gene is TRBV6-5, the J gene TRBJ2-5; D is unresolved. CDR3 length: 12 amino acids. Per germline, CDR1 MNHEY and CDR2 SVGAGI. Trimming pared 5 bases from V and 5 bases from J, leaving 9 bases between. The CDR3 region is CASSPELETQYF. The CDR3 DNA reads as TGTGCCAGCAGTCCCGAGTTGGAGACCCAGTACTTC.

V gene TRBV6-5 combines with J gene TRBJ2-1; 9 nucleotides agree with TRBD2. CDR1 and CDR2 (germline): MNHEY, SVGAGI. The V segment lost 4 bases and the J segment 3 bases; nucleotides outside the gene matches: 7. The CDR3 covers 16 residues. The CDR3 loop is CASSLDSGSIYNEQFF. The DNA of the CDR3 is TGTGCCAGCAGTTTAGATAGCGGGAGCATCTACAATGAGCAGTTCTTC.

The rearrangement uses TRBV18 and TRBJ1-3; the D gene is possibly TRBD1 (6 bases). Trimming took off 4 bases at V and 4 bases at J, with 23 bases between the two ends. The germline gives CDR1 KGHSH, CDR2 LQKENI. The CDR3 has 18 amino acids. The DNA of the CDR3 is TGTGCCAGCTCACGAACCCTCGGAGGACAGAACTTAGGAAACACCATATATTTT. This sequence encodes CASSRTLGGQNLGNTIYF.

V and J are TRBV5-4 and TRBJ2-7; no clear D gene. Trimming removed 0 bases from V and 5 bases from J, with 3 bases in between. Germline lookup yields CDR1 SGHNT and CDR2 YYREEE (reference sequence). The CDR3 loop spans 11 amino acids. CDR3 in DNA: TGTGCCAGCAGCTTGGGAGACGAGCAGTACTTC. Protein product: CASSLGDEQYF. The full variable domain, with the rest looked up from reference TRBV5-4 and TRBJ2-7, is ETGVTQSPTHLIKTRGQQVTLRCSSQSGHNTVSWYQQALGQGPQFIFQYYREEENGRGNFPPRFSGLQFPNYSSELNVNALELDDSALYLCASSLGDEQYFGPGTRLTVT.

V gene TRBV4-1 combines with J gene TRBJ1-4, with TRBD1 as a possible D gene (6 bases). With 8 bases removed from V and 8 bases from J, the gap between germline ends came to 15 bases. The germline CDR1 and CDR2 sequences are MGHRA and YSYEKL. The CDR3 sequence is 13 residues long. The chain's CDR3 is CASQYRVGEKLFF. For the CDR3, the DNA is TGCGCCAGCCAGTACAGGGTTGGGGAAAAACTGTTTTTT.

The genes are TRBV10-3 and TRBJ1-3; 12 positions match TRBD1. The junction had 11 bases not matched to a gene; V was cut back by 3 bases and J by 8 bases. This CDR3 comprises 17 residues. CDR1 and CDR2 from the germline V gene are ENHRY and SYGVKD. The CDR3 coding sequence is TGTGCCATCAGTGACTTGGGGGACAGGGGGCTTAGTCACACCATATATTTT. The encoded protein is CAISDLGDRGLSHTIYF.

The genes are TRBV19 and TRBJ1-2, with a tentative D call TRBD1 (6 bases). This CDR3 has 17 residues. Between the trimmed V and J ends, which lost 0 bases and 5 bases, there was a span of 19 bases. Germline V gene lookup returns CDR1 LNHDA and CDR2 SQIVND (reference sequence). The CDR3 coding sequence is TGTGCCAGTAGTATAGATCCTCGATACAGGGAAGGTTATGGCTACACCTTC. Translation gives CASSIDPRYREGYGYTF.

This chain uses TRBV19 with TRBJ1-5; D is ambiguous. The CDR3 runs to 15 residues. V lost 5 bases to trimming and J lost 1 base, with 12 bases between them. CDR1 and CDR2 from the germline V gene are LNHDA and SQIVND (reference sequence). CDR3 loop: CASSVVFASNQPQHF. The CDR3 nucleotides are TGTGCCAGTAGTGTTGTCTTTGCGAGCAATCAGCCCCAGCATTTT.

The rearrangement joins TRBV5-4 to TRBJ1-6, with TRBD1 matching over 7 bases. V was clipped by 3 bases and J by 11 bases; unmatched bases: 14. CDR3 size: 16 residues. CDR1 SGHNT and CDR2 YYREEE come from the germline V gene (reference sequence). CDR3 coding DNA: TGTGCCAGCAGCTCTAAAAACAGGGGATCTCTGCCACCCCTCCACTTT. Its translation: CASSSKNRGSLPPLHF. The whole variable domain, filled in from reference TRBV5-4 and TRBJ1-6, reads ETGVTQSPTHLIKTRGQQVTLRCSSQSGHNTVSWYQQALGQGPQFIFQYYREEENGRGNFPPRFSGLQFPNYSSELNVNALELDDSALYLCASSSKNRGSLPPLHFGNGTRLTVT.

The chain has TRBV7-9 and TRBJ2-5; 8 bases are shared with TRBD1. After removal of 3 bases from V and 5 bases from J, the junction contained 5 bases not matched to a gene. The CDR3 length is 14 residues. Germline values: CDR1 SEHNR, CDR2 FQNEAQ (reference sequence). CDR3 region: CASSLAGGLETQYF. In nucleotides, the CDR3 is TGTGCCAGCAGCTTGGCAGGGGGCTTGGAGACCCAGTACTTC.

The chain employs TRBV10-3 and TRBJ2-7, with 9 bases identical to TRBD1. The germline CDR1 and CDR2 sequences are ENHRY and SYGVKD. The CDR3 has 13 amino acids. J lost 7 bases, V lost 6 bases, and 7 bases had no gene match. The CDR3 region has the DNA TGTGCCATCAGCGGGACAGGGAACGGTGAGCAGTACTTC. This sequence encodes CAISGTGNGEQYF.

The gene calls are TRBV2 and TRBJ1-2, with TRBD1 as a possible D gene (6 bases). Germline assignment: CDR1 SNHLY and CDR2 FYNNEI. This CDR3 is 13 amino acids long. Trimming removed 7 bases from V and 8 bases from J, with 17 bases in between. CDR3 DNA sequence: TGTGCCAGCATCCCAGGGGAGGGCGCGGGCTACACCTTC. Translating gives CASIPGEGAGYTF.

The J gene is TRBJ2-2, the V gene TRBV5-1, with a tentative D call TRBD1 (5 bases). V shed 0 bases and J shed 0 bases, with 6 bases lying between them. The CDR3 consists of 15 residues. Germline V lookup: CDR1 SGHRS, CDR2 YFSETQ. Here the CDR3 reads CASSLVGANTGELFF. The CDR3 DNA reads TGCGCCAGCAGCTTGGTAGGGGCGAACACCGGGGAGCTGTTTTTT. Full variable domain (rest looked up from reference TRBV5-1 and TRBJ2-2): KAGVTQTPRYLIKTRGQQVTLSCSPISGHRSVSWYQQTPGQGLQFLFEYFSETQRNKGNFPGRFSGRQFSNSRSEMNVSTLELGDSALYLCASSLVGANTGELFFGEGSRLTVL.

This chain links TRBV6-1 with TRBJ1-4; 8 nucleotides line up with TRBD1. With V trimmed by 2 bases and J by 4 bases, 3 bases remained unmatched. This CDR3 contains 15 residues. CDR1 is MNHNS and CDR2 is SASEGT in the germline V gene. CDR3 sequence reads: CASSETGGINEKLFF. In DNA, the CDR3 is TGTGCCAGCAGTGAAACAGGGGGGATTAATGAAAAACTGTTTTTT.

CDR3 residues: CAGRRRAYTEAFF. CDR3 sequence (DNA): TGTGCCGGAAGGCGGAGGGCGTACACTGAAGCTTTCTTT. The chain uses TRBV30 and TRBJ1-1; D is unclear. The CDR3 length is 13 residues. Germline V CDR1 and CDR2: GTSNPN, SVGIG (reference sequence). V dropped 8 bases and J dropped 3 bases, with 16 bases sitting between them.

The chain carries TRBV15 and TRBJ2-3; 10 positions match TRBD2. J gave up 0 bases and V 0 bases, and 6 bases lay outside the gene matches. The CDR3 extends over 18 amino acids. Germline assignment: CDR1 LNHNV and CDR2 YYDKDF (reference sequence). The CDR3 sequence is CATSRDGLAGASTDTQYF. For the CDR3, the DNA is TGTGCCACCAGCAGAGATGGGCTAGCGGGAGCCAGCACAGATACGCAGTATTTT.

The V gene is TRBV6-2 or TRBV6-3, the J gene TRBJ2-1; 8 bases align to TRBD2. The CDR3 runs to 16 residues. The J segment lost 1 base and the V segment lost 4 bases, leaving 6 bases of the junction unmatched. The germline gives CDR1 MNHEY, CDR2 SVGEGT. The DNA of the CDR3 is TGTGCCAGCAGTTCGAGAGCGGGAGCGTCCTACAATGAGCAGTTCTTC. Encoded protein: CASSSRAGASYNEQFF.

This chain links TRBV19 with TRBJ2-7; 8 nucleotides agree with TRBD1. The V gene's germline CDR1 is LNHDA and CDR2 SQIVND (reference sequence). V gave up 7 bases and J gave up 3 bases; unmatched junction bases: 11. The CDR3 has 15 amino acids. CDR3: CASTLRTGLHYEQYF. In DNA, the CDR3 is TGTGCCAGTACCCTGAGGACAGGGCTCCACTACGAGCAGTACTTC.

This rearrangement joins TRBV2 to TRBJ2-7, with 7 bases that match TRBD1. The ends lost 5 bases at V and 2 bases at J; junction bases unmatched: 3. CDR3 length: 13 amino acids. CDR1 is SNHLY, CDR2 FYNNEI, per germline. The DNA of the CDR3 is TGTGCCAGCAGTATTGACAGGGCCTACGAGCAGTACTTC. The encoded protein is CASSIDRAYEQYF.

The chain is built from TRBV3-1 (or the pseudogene TRBV3-2) and TRBJ2-5, with 14 positions matching TRBD2. J lost 3 bases, V lost 8 bases, and 8 bases had no gene match. Germline CDR1 LGHDT, CDR2 YNNKEL (reference sequence). The CDR3 has 16 amino acids. The CDR3 region is CASLSPGLAGEETQYF. In DNA form, the CDR3 reads TGTGCCAGCCTTAGTCCGGGACTAGCGGGAGAAGAGACCCAGTACTTC.

V usage is TRBV5-1 and J usage is TRBJ2-7; D might be TRBD2 (6 bases). Germline-derived CDR1 and CDR2 are SGHRS and YFSETQ. CDR3 length: 14 residues. Trimming removed 0 bases at V and 3 bases at J, with 10 bases between. The CDR3 loop is CASSLELAYYEQYF. CDR3 bases: TGCGCCAGCAGCTTGGAACTAGCCTACTACGAGCAGTACTTC.

The chain joins TRBV30 to TRBJ2-1; 7 nucleotides line up with TRBD2. CDR1 is GTSNPN and CDR2 is SVGIG in the germline V gene (reference sequence). Germline trimming cut 4 bases from V and 7 bases from J; bases unmatched to any gene: 7. This CDR3 is 13 amino acids long. The CDR3 spells CAWTAGVGNEQFF. CDR3 nucleotide sequence: TGTGCCTGGACTGCGGGAGTTGGTAATGAGCAGTTCTTC.